This TCR beta chain was identified during a study of CD8 T cells in Susac syndrome. Sequencing of TCR beta was performed on blood CD8+ T cells and on blood CD4+ T cells. Relapsing-remitting disease, either stable or active, was present in the treatment-naive patients who were the multiple sclerosis controls. Negative isolation was applied to CD8+ and CD4+ T cells, and FACS enrichment was applied to TEMRA cells. The trim removed 0 bases at V and 3 bases at J, leaving 13 bases unmatched. Germline values: CDR1 GTSNPN, CDR2 SVGIG (reference sequence). This CDR3 spans 17 amino acids. Reverse transcription of about 0.5 to 1 ug RNA was carried out with random hexamers. The method of amplification for TCR beta CDR3 was immunoSEQ multiplex PCR, covering 54 Vbeta and 13 Jbeta. TCRdb re-derived calls from the immunoSEQ multiplex PCR reads in MiXCR, one entry per CDR3 protein. The table shows about 160,000 distinct CDR3 sequences, with approximately 93% occurring only once.

The chain combines TRBV30 with TRBJ1-1, with 7 nucleotides matching TRBD1. The TCR comes from a human donor with multiple sclerosis. Sequencing input: CD4+ T cells from PBMCs. Written as DNA, the CDR3 is TGTGCCTGGAGTGTACTCAGAACAGGGGCAAGGTACACTGAAGCTTTCTTT. Protein sequence: CAWSVLRTGARYTEAFF.